These 32 T cell receptor beta chains originate from one sample sequenced in a study of read filtering for tumor transcriptome and immune sequencing. From approximately 430 ng of RNA, a library with molecular barcoded alpha/delta and beta/gamma adaptors was made. TCRdb analysed the reads with MiXCR anew, one entry per CDR3 protein. The sample includes around 48,000 distinct CDR3 sequences, less than 20% of them seen just once. The material sequenced was a population of CD138-negative cells sorted from bone marrow. These receptor sequences come from a donor aged 40 or over with multiple myeloma.

This chain's CDR3 is CASSAGLAGGPGAKNIQYF. The CDR3, as DNA: TGTGCCAGCAGCGCAGGACTAGCGGGAGGGCCGGGGGCCAAAAACATTCAGTACTTC. The V gene is TRBV9, the J gene TRBJ2-4, with 15 bases that match TRBD2. CDR3 size: 19 residues. In germline, CDR1 is SGDLS, CDR2 YYNGEE. J lost 1 base, V lost 3 bases, and 8 bases had no gene match.

This clonotype has ten or more counts. The rearrangement uses TRBV2 and TRBJ2-1, with a weak D call TRBD2 (5 bases). The germline gives CDR1 SNHLY, CDR2 FYNNEI. The CDR3 is made up of 13 amino acids. V was cut by 3 bases and J by 13 bases, with 16 bases left in between. CDR3 loop: CASSDVGLPVQFF. DNA for the CDR3: TGTGCCAGCAGTGACGTTGGACTTCCCGTTCAGTTCTTC.

This clonotype was recorded at least ten times. CDR3 sequence reads: CASSLSGASGSYEQYF. CDR3 bases: TGTGCCAGCAGCTTAAGTGGGGCTAGCGGGAGCTACGAGCAGTACTTC. This chain links TRBV7-8 with TRBJ2-7; 10 bases line up with TRBD2. Per the germline V gene, CDR1 is SGHVS and CDR2 is FQNEAQ. V shed 2 bases and J 3 bases; nucleotides not matched to a gene: 7. This CDR3 region has 16 residues.

As for this clonotype: A far larger clone is off by one base, so a read error is likely. The limits of the CDR3 on the DNA are not certain, so only TCRdb's listed CDR3 is given. This chain links TRBV7-9 with TRBJ2-1; the listed D gene, TRBD2, was not tested against the DNA. The CDR3 comprises 15 residues, both ends counted. Germline CDR1 SEHNR, CDR2 FQNEAQ (reference sequence). The CDR3 spells CASSFGSGIIYEQSF.

This clonotype was recorded at least ten times. The chain joins TRBV5-1 to TRBJ1-5; D might be TRBD1 (6 bases). Deletions cut 3 bases from V and 2 bases from J, with 6 bases between. Germline V gene data show CDR1 as SGHRS and CDR2 as YFSETQ. This CDR3 contains 13 residues. CDR3 sequence: CASSSGGNQPQHF. In DNA, the CDR3 is TGCGCCAGCAGCTCAGGGGGCAATCAGCCCCAGCATTTT.

This clonotype was detected many times. In nucleotides, the CDR3 is TGCAGCGTTGGCGGGAAGAACACCGGGGAGCTGTTTTTT. Translation: CSVGGKNTGELFF. The chain has TRBV29-1 and TRBJ2-2, with D possibly TRBD2 on 6 matching bases. V dropped 4 bases and J dropped 1 base, with 7 bases sitting between them. Germline-derived CDR1 and CDR2 are SQVTM and ANQGSEA. There are 13 residues in the CDR3.

Many counts were recorded for this clonotype. This sequence joins TRBV2 and TRBJ2-1; 12 bases are a match to TRBD2. The J segment lost 8 bases and the V segment lost 1 base, leaving 3 bases of the junction unmatched. The CDR3 sequence is 15 residues long. Looked up from germline, CDR1 is SNHLY and CDR2 is FYNNEI. CDR3: CASSEVTSGRDEQFF. The CDR3 bases are TGTGCCAGCAGTGAAGTGACTAGCGGGAGAGATGAGCAGTTCTTC.

Points on this clonotype: A read error is possible here, since a much larger clone lies one base away. The V gene is TRBV7-9, the J gene TRBJ2-7; 7 nucleotides line up with TRBD1. The J call may be wrong; the DNA end is better matched by TRBJ2-1. The CDR3 is 14 amino acids. In germline, CDR1 is SEHNR, CDR2 FQNEAQ (reference sequence). This chain's CDR3 is CASSTGQQSYEQFF. The CDR3 nucleotides read TGTGCCAGCAGCACGGGACAGCAGTCCTACGAGCAGTTCTTC.

J is TRBJ2-7 and V is TRBV5-1; D is uncertain. V lost 4 bases to trimming and J lost 5 bases, with 13 bases between them. The CDR3 has 13 residues. Germline loops: CDR1 SGHRS, CDR2 YFSETQ. In DNA, the CDR3 is TGCGCCAGCAGCGAGACTCCCAGCAACGAGCAGTACTTC. Residues: CASSETPSNEQYF.

As to this clonotype: Given a much more abundant clone one base away, this may be a read error. No conserved phenylalanine or tryptophan is present at the end of the CDR3, so a read error is the likely explanation. The chain uses TRBV30 and TRBJ2-7, with D unresolved. This CDR3 spans 12 amino acids. Germline CDR1 reads GTSNPN; CDR2 reads SVGIG (reference sequence). V shed 5 bases and J shed 3 bases, with 11 bases lying between them. The CDR3 is CAWGPSFYEQYL. CDR3 bases: TGTGCCTGGGGGCCCAGTTTCTACGAGCAGTACCTC.

The chain couples TRBV29-1 to TRBJ1-1; no firm D call. Germline assignment: CDR1 SQVTM and CDR2 ANQGSEA. Deletions cut 2 bases from V and 4 bases from J, with 17 bases between. The CDR3 covers 15 residues. CDR3 sequence (DNA): TGCAGCGTTGAACCCCAAATCGATTGGGGCACTGAAGCTTTCTTT. Translating it yields CSVEPQIDWGTEAFF.

This clonotype was recorded many times. V usage is TRBV29-1 and J usage is TRBJ2-1; D gene unclear. Trimming removed 6 bases from V and 6 bases from J, with 12 bases in between. The CDR3 consists of 12 residues. CDR1 and CDR2 (germline): SQVTM, ANQGSEA. CDR3 in DNA: TGCAGCGTCGCTGTTCTTTGCAATGAGCAGTTCTTC. Its translation is CSVAVLCNEQFF.

The rearrangement links TRBV12-3 or TRBV12-4 to TRBJ1-1; no reliable D call. The CDR3 has 13 amino acids. Trimming took 6 bases from V and 7 from J, leaving 15 bases between them. The CDR3 reads CASRPDGQSEAFF. In nucleotides, the CDR3 is TGTGCCAGCAGGCCCGATGGTCAGAGTGAAGCTTTCTTT.

For this clonotype: With a much larger clone just one base away, this may be a read error. V is TRBV11-2 and J is TRBJ2-7; TRBD1 agrees at 10 bases. Germline CDR1 reads SGHAT; CDR2 reads FQNNGV. The CDR3 loop spans 13 amino acids. With 4 bases clipped from V and 11 bases from J, the junction kept 8 bases outside the gene matches. This CDR3 reads CASSSGAGTGEYF. The CDR3 bases are TGTGCCAGCAGCTCTGGTGCAGGGACAGGGGAGTACTTC.

The chain employs TRBV3-1 and TRBJ1-2, with TRBD1 as a possible D gene (5 bases). The CDR3 length is 14 residues. Per germline, CDR1 LGHDT and CDR2 YNNKEL (reference sequence). The V end lost 2 bases, the J end lost 3 bases, and 10 bases lay between the germline ends. The CDR3 loop reads CASSQHRTYYGYTF. For the CDR3, the DNA is TGTGCCAGCAGCCAACACAGGACGTACTATGGCTACACCTTC.

There are many counts of this clonotype. The rearrangement uses TRBV5-1 and TRBJ2-5, with 8 nucleotides matching TRBD2. The CDR3 contains 15 residues. Unmatched junction bases numbered 4, after V lost 0 bases and J lost 3 bases. Germline CDR1 reads SGHRS; CDR2 reads YFSETQ. The CDR3 nucleotides read TGCGCCAGCAGCTTGGCAGCGGGAGTCAAAGAGACCCAGTACTTC. Its translation is CASSLAAGVKETQYF.

V is TRBV29-1 and J is TRBJ2-3; TRBD2 agrees at 7 bases. J gave up 2 bases and V 6 bases, and 5 bases lay outside the gene matches. The CDR3 is 13 residues long. CDR1 SQVTM and CDR2 ANQGSEA come from the germline V gene. The CDR3 coding sequence is TGCAGCGTGATTAGCGGGTACACAGATACGCAGTATTTT. Translated, it gives CSVISGYTDTQYF.

This clonotype was observed many times. The gene calls are TRBV12-3 or TRBV12-4 and TRBJ2-7, with D possibly TRBD1 on 6 matching bases. The germline V and J ends were trimmed by 3 bases and 2 bases, with 14 bases remaining between them. This CDR3 comprises 15 residues. The CDR3 DNA reads as TGTGCCAGCAGTTTCCTTGAGACAGGAACCTACGAGCAGTACTTC. It codes for CASSFLETGTYEQYF.

At least ten counts were recorded for this clonotype. The chain recombines TRBV6-5 with TRBJ2-1, with 11 bases identical to TRBD2. V was clipped by 5 bases and J by 0 bases; unmatched bases: 0. The CDR3 loop spans 15 amino acids. Germline V gene data show CDR1 as MNHEY and CDR2 as SVGAGI. CDR3 loop: CASSTSGSSYNEQFF. DNA for the CDR3: TGTGCCAGCAGTACTAGCGGGAGCTCCTACAATGAGCAGTTCTTC.

This clonotype came up many times. This rearrangement joins TRBV3-1 to TRBJ2-2, with TRBD1 as a possible D gene (5 bases). V lost 3 bases and J lost 0, with 8 bases in between. Per germline, CDR1 LGHDT and CDR2 YNNKEL (reference sequence). The CDR3 spans 15 residues. The CDR3 spells CASSQAGTNTGELFF. The CDR3, as DNA: TGTGCCAGCAGCCAGGCAGGGACGAACACCGGGGAGCTGTTTTTT.

The chain is built from TRBV11-1 and TRBJ2-3; TRBD1 aligns across 7 bases. There are 13 residues in the CDR3. Germline V gene sequence: CDR1 SGHAT, CDR2 FQDESV (reference sequence). With 10 bases clipped from V and 5 bases from J, the junction kept 9 bases outside the gene matches. The CDR3 DNA follows: TGTGCCACCCTGACAGGGATTCGAGATACGCAGTATTTT. Translated, it gives CATLTGIRDTQYF.

This clonotype was seen repeatedly, ten times or more. The chain carries TRBV11-1 and TRBJ2-5; 9 nucleotides match TRBD2. This CDR3 region has 15 residues. Germline V gives CDR1 SGHAT, CDR2 FQDESV (reference sequence). V was clipped by 5 bases and J by 6 bases; unmatched bases: 10. The CDR3 sequence: CASSQVSGRGKTQYF. The CDR3 DNA is TGTGCCAGCAGCCAAGTTAGCGGGAGAGGGAAGACCCAGTACTTC.

The sample holds many counts of this clonotype. In DNA form, the CDR3 reads TGTGCCAGCAGCTTGGACGGGACTAGCGGGAGCTTGCAGTTCTTC. Translating gives CASSLDGTSGSLQFF. The rearrangement joins TRBV5-4 to TRBJ2-1; 14 positions match TRBD2. Germline values: CDR1 SGHNT, CDR2 YYREEE (reference sequence). Unmatched junction bases numbered 5, after V lost 0 bases and J lost 12 bases. This CDR3 spans 15 amino acids.

This clonotype was seen repeatedly, ten times or more. The rearrangement uses TRBV28 and TRBJ1-1; 7 nucleotides align to TRBD1. J lost 5 bases, V lost 2 bases, and 2 bases had no gene match. The CDR3 runs 13 residues. Germline V gene data show CDR1 as MDHEN and CDR2 as SYDVKM. The CDR3 DNA sequence: TGTGCCAGCAGTTTACAGGGGGGAACTGAAGCTTTCTTT. This gives the protein CASSLQGGTEAFF.

This clonotype was detected a few times. The chain combines TRBV7-2 with TRBJ1-5; D not certain. This CDR3 is built from 13 residues. Trimming removed 5 bases from V and 4 bases from J, with 9 bases in between. Germline-derived CDR1 and CDR2 are SGHTA and FQGNSA. CDR3 protein: CASSPSVNQPQHF. DNA of the CDR3: TGTGCCAGCAGCCCTTCCGTAAATCAGCCCCAGCATTTT.

Points on this clonotype: Sequence at one end of the junction differs from germline and may be a read error. The V and J genes are TRBV2 and TRBJ2-1; 8 nucleotides line up with TRBD1. Germline V gene lookup returns CDR1 SNHLY and CDR2 FYNNEI. This CDR3 contains 14 residues. DNA of the CDR3: TGTGCCAGCAGCGGGGACAGGCGAGGCAATGAACAGCTCTTC. Translation: CASSGDRRGNEQLF.

This clonotype was counted at least ten times. V gene TRBV29-1 combines with J gene TRBJ2-5, with 11 bases fitting TRBD1. Unmatched junction bases numbered 4, after V lost 1 base and J lost 6 bases. The CDR3 consists of 14 residues. Germline CDR1 reads SQVTM; CDR2 reads ANQGSEA. This CDR3 is CSVEVDRGPKTQYF. CDR3 nucleotides: TGCAGCGTTGAAGTGGACAGGGGGCCGAAGACCCAGTACTTC.

In this sample, this clonotype is medium-sized. The chain employs TRBV6-5 and TRBJ2-1; TRBD1 aligns across 9 bases. The CDR3 contains 14 residues. Trimming cost V 6 bases and J 6 bases; bases outside gene matches: 6. The germline V gene encodes CDR1 MNHEY and CDR2 SVGAGI. The CDR3 reads CASSLTGGANEQFF. Written as DNA, the CDR3 is TGTGCCAGCAGCCTGACAGGGGGGGCCAATGAGCAGTTCTTC.

This chain links TRBV12-3 or TRBV12-4 with TRBJ2-7; 8 bases fit TRBD2. There are 14 residues in the CDR3. The J segment lost 5 bases and the V segment lost 0 bases, leaving 3 bases of the junction unmatched. This chain's CDR3 is CASSLAGLAHEQYF. CDR3 coding DNA: TGTGCCAGCAGTTTAGCCGGACTAGCACACGAGCAGTACTTC.

This clonotype showed up many times. The gene calls are TRBV30 and TRBJ2-1, with 9 bases aligning to TRBD1. The CDR3 has 15 amino acids. Germline CDR1 is GTSNPN and CDR2 is SVGIG (reference sequence). V shed 8 bases and J 5 bases; nucleotides not matched to a gene: 13. The DNA of the CDR3 is TGTGCCGGCTTCACTCCGGGACAGGGTCACAATGAGCAGTTCTTC. Protein sequence: CAGFTPGQGHNEQFF.

About this clonotype: Germline is not matched at one junction end, which may reflect a read error. The chain links TRBV18 to TRBJ2-3; TRBD1 or TRBD2 may be the D gene (5 bases each). The CDR3 extends over 16 amino acids. CDR1 and CDR2 (germline): KGHSH, LQKENI. Here the CDR3 reads CASSPTRAAGADKQYF. The CDR3 DNA reads as TGTGCCAGCTCACCGACCCGGGCCGCCGGGGCAGATAAGCAGTATTTT.

This clonotype has ten or more counts. The chain links TRBV6-5 to TRBJ2-7; the match to TRBD1 covers 9 bases. Per germline, CDR1 MNHEY and CDR2 SVGAGI. After removal of 0 bases from V and 2 bases from J, the junction contained 2 bases not matched to a gene. The CDR3 covers 15 residues. The chain's CDR3 is CASSYSRQGAYEQYF. The CDR3 DNA reads as TGTGCCAGCAGTTACTCGAGACAGGGGGCCTACGAGCAGTACTTC.